The 19 T cell receptor beta chains given below trace back to one sample, sequenced in a study of T cells after yellow fever vaccination. MiXCR, applied by TCRdb to the 5' RACE reads, yields one record per CDR3 protein. The sample consists of a few hundred thousand distinct CDR3 sequences, 3% to 4.5% of them appearing once. Sequencing used PBMCs, obtained 5 days after the yellow fever booster vaccination. These receptors came from a man between 18 and 35 years old who received the YFV17D yellow fever vaccine.

This clonotype was found many times. The chain joins TRBV25-1 to TRBJ2-7; no definite D call. Trimming removed 4 bases from V and 3 bases from J, with 13 bases in between. The CDR3 totals 14 residues. Germline V lookup: CDR1 MGHDK, CDR2 SYGVNS. The CDR3 sequence is CASSAADPYYEQYF. The DNA for the CDR3 is TGTGCCAGCAGTGCGGCAGATCCCTACTACGAGCAGTACTTC.

The V gene is TRBV5-1, the J gene TRBJ1-5; 7 bases align to TRBD1. Germline CDR1 is SGHRS and CDR2 is YFSETQ. J gave up 5 bases and V 7 bases, and 9 bases lay outside the gene matches. The CDR3 consists of 14 residues. CDR3 amino acids: CASSSGGGDQPQHF. As DNA, the CDR3 is TGCGCCAGCTCCTCAGGGGGGGGAGATCAGCCCCAGCATTTT.

There are a few counts of this clonotype. V is TRBV11-3 and J is TRBJ2-1, with 11 bases identical to TRBD1. Germline V lookup: CDR1 SGHNT, CDR2 YENEEA. The CDR3 runs 15 residues. V was pared by 5 bases and J by 8 bases, with 8 bases of the junction left unmatched. CDR3 loop: CASSPGQGASYEQFF. CDR3 coding DNA: TGTGCCAGCAGCCCTGGACAGGGGGCTAGCTATGAGCAGTTCTTC.

V and J are TRBV4-2 and TRBJ2-2, with D possibly matching TRBD2 (6 bases). Germline-derived CDR1 and CDR2 are LGHNA and YNFKEQ. Trimming cost V 0 bases and J 1 base, with 9 bases left between them. The CDR3 loop spans 16 amino acids. The CDR3 protein is CASSQDGAGNTGELFF. DNA of the CDR3: TGTGCCAGCAGCCAAGATGGAGCGGGGAACACCGGGGAGCTGTTTTTT.

This clonotype was recorded many times. The CDR3 protein is CASSQATGASYNEQFF. In DNA form, the CDR3 reads TGCGCCAGCAGCCAAGCAACGGGGGCTTCCTACAATGAGCAGTTCTTC. V and J are TRBV4-1 and TRBJ2-1, with D perhaps given as TRBD1 or TRBD2 (6 bases each). The CDR3 runs 16 residues. Per germline, CDR1 MGHRA and CDR2 YSYEKL. The V end was cut by 1 base, the J end by 1 base, with 11 bases between.

This clonotype was recorded at least ten times. This chain connects TRBV5-1 to TRBJ1-1; 8 bases match TRBD1. Trimming at V came to 4 bases and at J to 4 bases, leaving 9 bases not matched to a gene. The CDR3 consists of 15 residues. Germline CDR1 SGHRS, CDR2 YFSETQ. DNA for the CDR3: TGCGCCAGCAGCGCTAGACAGGGGAGGAGCACTGAAGCTTTCTTT. It translates to CASSARQGRSTEAFF.

In this sample, this clonotype turned up a few times. The CDR3 nucleotides are TGTGCTAGTGGTTTGGGTCAGGGTGTGGCTTTCTTT. Its translation is CASGLGQGVAFF. The chain is built from TRBV12-5 and TRBJ1-1; D is perhaps TRBD1 (5 bases). V dropped 1 base and J dropped 11 bases, with 11 bases sitting between them. CDR3 length: 12 amino acids. Germline CDR1 is LGHNT and CDR2 is FRNRAP.

This clonotype has just a few counts. The chain links TRBV20-1 to TRBJ2-1, with 10 bases lining up with TRBD1. Germline V gives CDR1 DFQATT, CDR2 SNEGSKA (reference sequence). The CDR3 totals 12 residues. The V gene end was trimmed by 6 bases and the J gene end by 9 bases; junction bases not matched to a gene: 5. The CDR3 nucleotides read TGCAGTGCGAGGGACAGGGGACGTGAGCAGTTCTTC. The encoded protein is CSARDRGREQFF.

The sample holds a few counts of this clonotype. The rearrangement links TRBV9 to TRBJ1-2, with 10 positions matching TRBD1. Trimming removed 4 bases from V and 8 bases from J; junction bases left unmatched: 5. The CDR3 covers 13 residues. The germline V gene has CDR1 SGDLS and CDR2 YYNGEE. For the CDR3, the DNA is TGTGCCAGCAGCATGACAGGGGGCAAGGGCTACACCTTC. It translates to CASSMTGGKGYTF.

This clonotype was recorded a few times. V and J are TRBV3-1 and TRBJ2-2, with 8 positions matching TRBD2. Germline values: CDR1 LGHDT, CDR2 YNNKEL (reference sequence). V lost 2 bases to trimming and J lost 1 base; unmatched junction nucleotides: 3. The length of the CDR3 is 16 residues. In DNA form, the CDR3 reads TGTGCCAGCAGCCAAAGTCTAGCGGGGAACACCGGGGAGCTGTTTTTT. Translation gives CASSQSLAGNTGELFF.

In its sample, this clonotype was seen a few times. The V gene is TRBV20-1, the J gene TRBJ1-2; a weak D match, TRBD1 (6 bases). The germline CDR1 and CDR2 sequences are DFQATT and SNEGSKA (reference sequence). With 3 bases removed from V and 8 bases from J, the gap between germline ends came to 19 bases. The CDR3 has 14 amino acids. CDR3 nucleotide sequence: TGCAGTGCTAGGGAACCCAGGGGATGGGGCGGCTACACCTTC. As protein: CSAREPRGWGGYTF.

This clonotype has more than one count but fewer than ten. The rearrangement uses TRBV7-9 and TRBJ2-7; D not resolved. The CDR3 is 12 amino acids. Germline V lookup: CDR1 SEHNR, CDR2 FQNEAQ (reference sequence). V was clipped by 1 base and J by 7 bases, with 8 bases between them. CDR3 coding DNA: TGTGCCAGCAGCTTAGTAGGGCAAGAGCAGTACGTC. Protein sequence: CASSLVGQEQYV.

V is TRBV6-7 and J is TRBJ1-6; D unclear. TRBV6-7 is noted as an ORF with a role that remains uncertain. Deletions cut 2 bases from V and 7 bases from J, with 21 bases between. The CDR3 consists of 18 residues. The DNA for the CDR3 is TGTGCCAGCAGTTACCCAACGACCTCCGGCTCCGTAAATTCACCCCTCCACTTT. This translates into CASSYPTTSGSVNSPLHF.

In its sample, this clonotype was seen many times. The V and J genes are TRBV6-6 and TRBJ1-1; D not resolved. CDR1 MNHNY and CDR2 SVGAGI come from the germline V gene (reference sequence). The length of the CDR3 is 13 residues. The V gene lost 4 bases and the J gene lost 7 bases, with 13 bases spanning the gap. The CDR3 is CASSSARLSEAFF. The CDR3 nucleotides are TGTGCCAGCAGTTCCGCGCGGCTTAGTGAAGCTTTCTTT.

CDR3 sequence reads: CASSAEPTNTEAFF. CDR3 sequence (DNA): TGCGCCAGCAGTGCGGAGCCTACGAACACTGAAGCTTTCTTT. The chain uses TRBV10-1 and TRBJ1-1; the D is unclear. V gave up 4 bases and J gave up 1 base, with 10 bases separating them. Germline CDR1 is WNHNN and CDR2 is SYGVQD (reference sequence). This CDR3 has 14 amino acids.

This rearrangement joins TRBV2 to TRBJ1-5; D may be TRBD1 (6 bases). Germline V gene sequence: CDR1 SNHLY, CDR2 FYNNEI. Trimming removed 6 bases from V and 11 bases from J, with 23 bases in between. CDR3 length equals 15 residues. The CDR3 DNA follows: TGTGCCAGCAGCGAGATACAGGGCTACCGGGAGGCCCAGCATTTT. It is translated as CASSEIQGYREAQHF.

The J gene is TRBJ1-2, the V gene TRBV6-2 or TRBV6-3, with a possible D match to TRBD1 (6 bases). CDR1 and CDR2 from the germline V gene are MNHEY and SVGEGT. V shed 5 bases and J shed 8 bases, with 12 bases lying between them. The CDR3 consists of 12 residues. The CDR3 region has the DNA TGTGCCAGCAGTACGGACAGTTGGGGCTACACCTTC. This codes for CASSTDSWGYTF.

This clonotype appeared many times. V is TRBV29-1 and J is TRBJ2-3; D is uncertain. The germline CDR1 and CDR2 sequences are SQVTM and ANQGSEA. This CDR3 has 11 amino acids. V shed 4 bases and J shed 4 bases, with 6 bases lying between them. As DNA, the CDR3 is TGCAGCGTTGGGCTTCCAGATACGCAGTATTTT. It yields the protein CSVGLPDTQYF.

This clonotype was counted ten times or more. The chain recombines TRBV7-2 with TRBJ1-1, with TRBD1 matching over 8 bases. Trimming at V came to 5 bases and at J to 3 bases, leaving 5 bases not matched to a gene. Germline V gene sequence: CDR1 SGHTA, CDR2 FQGNSA. The CDR3 is made up of 14 amino acids. DNA for the CDR3: TGTGCCAGCAGCCTAGGACAGGGCTACACTGAAGCTTTCTTT. It encodes CASSLGQGYTEAFF. Based on the CDR3 plus reference TRBV7-2 and TRBJ1-1, the full variable domain is GAGVSQSPSNKVTEKGKDVELRCDPISGHTALYWYRQSLGQGLEFLIYFQGNSAPDKSGLPSDRFSAERTGGSVSTLTIQRTQQEDSAVYLCASSLGQGYTEAFFGQGTRLTVV.